This TCR beta chain is drawn from a study of yellow fever vaccine responses in identical twins. From germline, CDR1 is SGHVS and CDR2 FNYEAQ. Trimming took 0 bases from V and 4 from J, leaving 11 bases between them. This CDR3 comprises 15 residues. Study-level findings and limits: Vaccine T cell responses of twins reportedly seemed partly convergent and partly personalized.

As to this clonotype: Its antigen is unknown.

One entry per CDR3 protein, called by TCRdb with MiXCR from the RT-PCR reads. The sample shows 12,000 or so distinct CDR3 sequences, 84% of them seen only once. The V and J genes are TRBV7-6 and TRBJ2-3, with D maybe TRBD2 (6 bases). The sample consisted of T cells from blood (PBMCs), unsorted or a sorted subset (not recorded which), taken before or after yellow fever vaccination (not recorded which). The receptor was isolated from a young woman who received the yellow fever vaccine. CDR3 nucleotides: TGTGCCAGCAGCTTAGCGGCGGGAAGTGCAGATACGCAGTATTTT. This gives the protein CASSLAAGSADTQYF.